These 17 T cell receptor beta chains came from one sample sequenced in a study of blood T cell repertoires in COVID-19. Libraries were prepared by immunoSEQ multiplex PCR; TCRdb keeps only in-frame clonotypes and omits some of them. The table shows about 350,000 clones, with almost 90% occurring only once. Specimen: peripheral blood. These receptors came from a woman in her 70s with COVID-19, enrolled during active disease.

The CDR3 coding sequence is TGTGCCAGCAGCGTACAGGGGGATGGCAATCAGCCCCAGCATTTT. Its translation is CASSVQGDGNQPQHF. The chain joins TRBV9 to TRBJ1-5, with 7 bases lining up with TRBD1. Trimming cost V 1 base and J 2 bases; bases outside gene matches: 3. The CDR3 runs to 15 residues. The germline V gene has CDR1 SGDLS and CDR2 YYNGEE.

The chain combines TRBV24-1 with TRBJ1-5; 7 nucleotides match TRBD1. CDR1 and CDR2 from the germline V gene are KGHDR and SFDVKD. This CDR3 has 15 amino acids. V shed 2 bases, J shed 2 bases, and the junction held 2 bases outside the gene matches. DNA for the CDR3: TGTGCCACCAGTGATTCAGGGGGTGGCAATCAGCCCCAGCATTTT. Translated: CATSDSGGGNQPQHF.

The V gene is TRBV18, the J gene TRBJ2-7; 7 positions agree with TRBD1. With V trimmed by 4 bases and J by 3 bases, 9 bases remained unmatched. Germline loops: CDR1 KGHSH, CDR2 LQKENI. The CDR3 covers 15 residues. CDR3 in amino acids: CASSLLQGSFYEQYF. In DNA, the CDR3 is TGTGCCAGCTCACTATTACAGGGGAGTTTCTACGAGCAGTACTTC.

This sequence joins TRBV2 and TRBJ1-2; TRBD1 might be the D (5 bases). Germline assignment: CDR1 SNHLY and CDR2 FYNNEI. V dropped 4 bases and J dropped 1 base, with 10 bases sitting between them. The CDR3 spans 14 residues. The chain's CDR3 is CASSGQDINYGYTF. The CDR3 region has the DNA TGTGCCAGCAGTGGCCAGGACATTAACTATGGCTACACCTTC.

The rearrangement uses TRBV5-4 and TRBJ1-3; possibly TRBD1 for D (6 bases). The germline gives CDR1 SGHNT, CDR2 YYREEE (reference sequence). The ends were cut back, 3 bases at V and 4 bases at J, with 11 bases in the middle. The CDR3 runs to 14 residues. DNA of the CDR3: TGTGCCAGCAGCTCTTACAGGGAAGGAAACACCATATATTTT. Translating gives CASSSYREGNTIYF.

The rearrangement links TRBV21-1 to TRBJ1-1; the tabulated D call, TRBD1, remains unverified against the DNA. TRBV21-1 is a documented pseudogene. The CDR3 length is 14 residues. This CDR3 is CASSNKGANTEAFF. In nucleotides, the CDR3 is TGTGCCAGCAGCAATAAGGGGGCGAACACTGAAGCTTTCTTT.

The rearrangement links TRBV7-2 to TRBJ2-1; 8 positions agree with TRBD2. Trimming cost V 0 bases and J 12 bases; bases outside gene matches: 4. Germline CDR1 and CDR2: SGHTA and FQGNSA. This CDR3 has 13 residues. CDR3 in DNA: TGTGCCAGCAGCTTAGCGCAGGCGGGGGGGCAGTTCTTC. It is translated as CASSLAQAGGQFF.

Only a few counts were recorded for this clone. The chain carries TRBV19 and TRBJ2-7; TRBD1 might be the D (6 bases). V was cut by 5 bases and J by 7 bases, with 18 bases left in between. The CDR3 covers 14 residues. The germline V gene encodes CDR1 LNHDA and CDR2 SQIVND (reference sequence). This chain's CDR3 is CASSPGAGAREQYF. CDR3 DNA: TGTGCCAGTAGTCCTGGGGCAGGGGCGCGAGAGCAGTACTTC. The entire variable domain, with the rest obtained from reference TRBV19 and TRBJ2-7, is as follows: DGGITQSPKYLFRKEGQNVTLSCEQNLNHDAMYWYRQDPGQGLRLIYYSQIVNDFQKGDIAEGYSVSREKKESFPLTVTSAQKNPTAFYLCASSPGAGAREQYFGPGTRLTVT.

The chain couples TRBV4-1 to TRBJ2-5; perhaps TRBD2 as D (6 bases). This CDR3 has 14 amino acids. V gave up 0 bases and J gave up 5 bases, with 10 bases separating them. The germline V gene has CDR1 MGHRA and CDR2 YSYEKL. The CDR3 DNA follows: TGCGCCAGCAGCCAAGATGGGGGAGGCGAGACCCAGTACTTC. Translation gives CASSQDGGGETQYF.

The chain combines TRBV6-5 with TRBJ1-2; TRBD1 is a possible D gene (6 bases). With 5 bases removed from V and 4 bases from J, the gap between germline ends came to 20 bases. CDR3 length equals 16 residues. The germline V gene encodes CDR1 MNHEY and CDR2 SVGAGI. This CDR3 reads CASSHWDTLGTYGYTF. DNA for the CDR3: TGTGCCAGCAGTCACTGGGACACCTTAGGCACCTATGGCTACACCTTC.

The CDR3 is CASSVGDSGELFF. CDR3 bases: TGTGCCAGCAGCGTAGGGGACAGTGGGGAACTGTTTTTT. This chain links TRBV9 with TRBJ1-4, with 7 positions matching TRBD1. V gave up 0 bases and J gave up 12 bases; unmatched junction bases: 5. This CDR3 is 13 amino acids long. Germline values: CDR1 SGDLS, CDR2 YYNGEE.

This clone has just one count. The chain carries TRBV19 and TRBJ2-1, with a possible D match to TRBD1 (5 bases). V was shortened by 6 bases and J by 3 bases, with 15 bases between the two germline ends. Germline CDR1 LNHDA, CDR2 SQIVND (reference sequence). CDR3 length equals 15 residues. The CDR3 spells CASRGLGANYNEQFF. Written as DNA, the CDR3 is TGTGCCAGTAGAGGGCTTGGGGCTAACTACAATGAGCAGTTCTTC.

This chain links TRBV2 with TRBJ1-2; TRBD1 aligns across 8 bases. V dropped 6 bases and J dropped 4; count of bases not matched to a gene: 7. The germline CDR1 and CDR2 sequences are SNHLY and FYNNEI. The CDR3 spans 14 residues. CDR3 DNA: TGTGCCAGCAGGGAGGACAGGGCCCTCTATGGCTACACCTTC. This gives the protein CASREDRALYGYTF.

V is TRBV11-2 and J is TRBJ2-3; 8 positions agree with TRBD2. CDR1 is SGHAT and CDR2 is FQNNGV in the germline V gene. J was trimmed by 2 bases and V by 7 bases; bases with no gene match: 8. The CDR3 has 15 residues. In nucleotides, the CDR3 is TGTGCCAGCACCCTTCTAGCGGGCTTCACAGATACGCAGTATTTT. Amino acid sequence: CASTLLAGFTDTQYF.

The genes are TRBV7-2 and TRBJ2-3, with TRBD2 matching over 7 bases. V dropped 1 base and J dropped 6; count of bases not matched to a gene: 10. The CDR3 is 16 amino acids. Per the germline V gene, CDR1 is SGHTA and CDR2 is FQGNSA. The chain's CDR3 is CASSLVPSGVTDTQYF. The CDR3 region has the DNA TGTGCCAGCAGCTTAGTTCCCAGCGGGGTCACTGATACGCAGTATTTT. Supplemented by reference TRBV7-2 and TRBJ2-3, the full variable domain reads GAGVSQSPSNKVTEKGKDVELRCDPISGHTALYWYRQSLGQGLEFLIYFQGNSAPDKSGLPSDRFSAERTGGSVSTLTIQRTQQEDSAVYLCASSLVPSGVTDTQYFGPGTRLTVL.

The rearrangement uses TRBV12-3 or TRBV12-4 and TRBJ1-2; no clear D. The CDR3 is 13 amino acids. Trimming removed 3 bases at V and 8 bases at J, with 13 bases between. DNA of the CDR3: TGTGCCAGCAGTTTCCCCCGGGTTGAAGGCTACACCTTC. It encodes CASSFPRVEGYTF.

V usage is TRBV21-1 and J usage is TRBJ1-3. TRBV21-1 is tagged as a pseudogene. The CDR3 has 17 amino acids. CDR3: CASSRGRGGKGGNTIYF. The CDR3 nucleotides are TGTGCCAGCAGCAGGGGGCGCGGGGGCAAGGGTGGAAACACCATATATTTT.